The 24 T cell receptor beta chains in this list originate from one sample, sequenced in a study of T cell changes during pregnancy in multiple sclerosis. Some clones are missing from TCRdb's copy, which holds only in-frame ones; the method was immunoSEQ multiplex PCR. Of 60,000 to 70,000 clones in the sample, about nine tenths are singletons; the top ten hold approximately 1.5%. Sequencing used peripheral blood, obtained in the second trimester of pregnancy. These receptor sequences come from a female donor with multiple sclerosis, enrolled in a pregnancy study.

The chain recombines TRBV4-2 with TRBJ2-3; D is perhaps TRBD2 (7 bases). Germline lookup yields CDR1 LGHNA and CDR2 YNFKEQ. The CDR3 covers 17 residues. The V end lost 0 bases, the J end lost 2 bases, and 15 bases lay between the germline ends. CDR3 in amino acids: CASSQDLRGRVTDTQYF. CDR3 DNA: TGTGCCAGCAGCCAAGATCTGAGGGGGAGGGTCACAGATACGCAGTATTTT.

The chain uses TRBV10-3 and TRBJ2-5, with D maybe TRBD1 (6 bases). Germline-derived CDR1 and CDR2 are ENHRY and SYGVKD. V lost 6 bases and J lost 2, with 10 bases in between. The CDR3 has 13 residues. The CDR3 spells CAISIQGQETQYF. The CDR3 nucleotides read TGTGCCATCAGCATACAGGGTCAAGAGACCCAGTACTTC.

The gene calls are TRBV7-7 and TRBJ2-3, with D maybe TRBD1 (5 bases). The CDR3 contains 15 residues. The V and J ends lost 0 bases and 6 bases respectively, with 13 bases between them. CDR1 and CDR2 (germline): SSHAT, FNYEAQ (reference sequence). The DNA for the CDR3 is TGTGCCAGCAGCTTAGCAGTGGGGCCCCGGGATACGCAGTATTTT. Its translation: CASSLAVGPRDTQYF.

This rearrangement joins TRBV6-5 to TRBJ1-6; TRBD1 matches 7 bases. The germline V gene has CDR1 MNHEY and CDR2 SVGAGI. This CDR3 contains 15 residues. Trimming took 0 bases from V and 9 from J; bases not matched to a gene: 5. The CDR3 region has the DNA TGTGCCAGCAGTTACTCGATAGGGGGCGGTTCACCCCTCCACTTT. Translating it yields CASSYSIGGGSPLHF.

This chain uses TRBV9 with TRBJ2-7; TRBD1 agrees at 8 bases. Germline loops: CDR1 SGDLS, CDR2 YYNGEE. V shed 1 base and J 3 bases; nucleotides not matched to a gene: 3. The CDR3 has 14 residues. CDR3 in amino acids: CASSVQGADYEQYF. The CDR3 nucleotides are TGTGCCAGCAGCGTACAGGGGGCAGACTACGAGCAGTACTTC.

The chain joins TRBV21-1 to TRBJ2-6; the DNA was not compared with TRBD1, the D call given in the table. TRBV21-1 is reported as a pseudogene. The length of the CDR3 is 13 residues. As DNA, the CDR3 is TGTGCCAGCCCCAGGGGTGGGGCCAACGTCCTGACTTTC. It translates to CASPRGGANVLTF.

The chain recombines TRBV4-3 with TRBJ2-1, with D perhaps TRBD2 (5 bases). Germline CDR1 LGHNA, CDR2 YSLEER. This CDR3 has 16 residues. Trimming stripped 1 base from V and 3 bases from J, with 13 bases between. CDR3 loop: CASSQGAGTRYNEQFF. Here the CDR3 DNA reads TGCGCCAGCAGCCAAGGTGCGGGTACCCGCTACAATGAGCAGTTCTTC.

J is TRBJ1-2 and V is TRBV30; TRBD1 is a possible D gene (5 bases). The CDR3 totals 12 residues. Trimming pared 2 bases from V and 8 bases from J, leaving 12 bases between. Looked up from germline, CDR1 is GTSNPN and CDR2 is SVGIG (reference sequence). CDR3 nucleotides: TGTGCCTGGAGTATTCAGGGAGGAGGCTACACCTTC. This gives the protein CAWSIQGGGYTF.

V usage is TRBV7-3 and J usage is TRBJ1-2, with D tentatively TRBD1 (6 bases). The V and J ends lost 4 bases and 0 bases respectively, with 12 bases between them. CDR3 length equals 15 residues. CDR1 and CDR2 (germline): SGHTA, FQGTGA. The CDR3 protein is CASSSPDSPNYGYTF. DNA of the CDR3: TGTGCCAGCAGCTCCCCGGACAGTCCTAACTATGGCTACACCTTC.

V is TRBV11-2 and J is TRBJ2-1; tentatively, D is TRBD2 (5 bases). Germline V gives CDR1 SGHAT, CDR2 FQNNGV. Trimming shortened V by 2 bases and J by 0 bases, and 17 bases separated the two germline ends. The CDR3 runs 18 residues. In DNA form, the CDR3 reads TGTGCCAGCAGCTTATACCGTCCTAGCAAGGGCTCCTACAATGAGCAGTTCTTC. Protein: CASSLYRPSKGSYNEQFF.

This clone has only a few counts. The chain has TRBV7-3 and TRBJ1-1; D may be TRBD1 (5 bases). The ends were cut back, 0 bases at V and 3 bases at J, with 14 bases in the middle. CDR1 SGHTA and CDR2 FQGTGA come from the germline V gene. This CDR3 spans 16 amino acids. CDR3 amino acids: CASSLTGRVGDTEAFF. The CDR3 DNA reads TGTGCCAGCAGCTTAACGGGCAGGGTTGGGGACACTGAAGCTTTCTTT.

The chain has TRBV10-3 and TRBJ2-1; TRBD2 agrees at 8 bases. Trimming removed 3 bases from V and 4 bases from J; junction bases left unmatched: 5. This CDR3 spans 15 amino acids. Germline V lookup: CDR1 ENHRY, CDR2 SYGVKD. The CDR3 here is CAISEGSGEYNEQFF. The CDR3, as DNA: TGTGCCATCAGTGAAGGTAGCGGGGAGTACAATGAGCAGTTCTTC.

This rearrangement joins TRBV27 to TRBJ2-1, with D perhaps TRBD1 (5 bases). The ends were cut back, 8 bases at V and 5 bases at J, with 19 bases in the middle. Germline V CDR1 and CDR2: MNHEY, SMNVEV (reference sequence). The CDR3 totals 15 residues. Written as DNA, the CDR3 is TGTGCCAGCTCGAGGTTCGGCAGGGTTGACAATGAGCAGTTCTTC. It translates to CASSRFGRVDNEQFF.

The chain carries TRBV18 and TRBJ1-1; perhaps TRBD1 as D (5 bases). Trimming took off 3 bases at V and 7 bases at J, with 18 bases between the two ends. Germline CDR1 reads KGHSH; CDR2 reads LQKENI. The CDR3 runs 15 residues. The CDR3 DNA reads TGTGCCAGCTCACCGCCGGGGGGGAGTCGATATGAAGCTTTCTTT. Protein product: CASSPPGGSRYEAFF.

The CDR3 DNA reads TGTGCCAGCTCACCGCGGACAGGGGGAGAGGTGGGCACTGAAGCTTTCTTT. This codes for CASSPRTGGEVGTEAFF. The chain employs TRBV18 and TRBJ1-1, with 10 bases aligning to TRBD1. The CDR3 consists of 17 residues. Trimming removed 3 bases from V and 4 bases from J; junction bases left unmatched: 11. CDR1 KGHSH and CDR2 LQKENI come from the germline V gene.

This chain connects TRBV2 to TRBJ2-7, with D uncertain. The V end lost 2 bases, the J end lost 1 base, and 12 bases lay between the germline ends. This CDR3 spans 15 amino acids. Germline V CDR1 and CDR2: SNHLY, FYNNEI. CDR3 protein: CASSERLVSSYEQYF. The CDR3 DNA reads as TGTGCCAGCAGTGAACGTCTAGTGAGTTCCTACGAGCAGTACTTC.

The CDR3 nucleotides read TGTGCCTGGGAACCGGGACTTACCATACCAAGGATGAACACTGAAGCTTTCTTT. Translation gives CAWEPGLTIPRMNTEAFF. This rearrangement joins TRBV30 to TRBJ1-1; a possible D gene is TRBD1 (5 bases). V was clipped by 5 bases and J by 0 bases, with 25 bases between them. Germline CDR1 is GTSNPN and CDR2 is SVGIG (reference sequence). This CDR3 spans 18 amino acids.

The chain is built from TRBV7-9 and TRBJ1-2, with D unresolved. Trimming took 7 bases from V and 4 from J, leaving 16 bases between them. Per the germline V gene, CDR1 is SEHNR and CDR2 is FQNEAQ (reference sequence). The CDR3 spans 14 residues. The CDR3: CASNHGSGPYGYTF. As DNA, the CDR3 is TGTGCCAGCAACCACGGCTCAGGCCCCTATGGCTACACCTTC.

This clone was found a few times. V and J are TRBV5-1 and TRBJ2-7; 13 nucleotides match TRBD2. CDR3 length: 16 amino acids. Trimming cost V 0 bases and J 4 bases; bases outside gene matches: 4. Germline values: CDR1 SGHRS, CDR2 YFSETQ. The CDR3 reads CASSLELAGGLYEQYF. As DNA, the CDR3 is TGCGCCAGCAGCTTGGAACTAGCGGGAGGGCTATACGAGCAGTACTTC.

In its sample, this clone was seen once. The V call is TRBV7-2, the J call TRBJ2-7; 12 bases are a match to TRBD2. This CDR3 region has 15 residues. Germline V gene data show CDR1 as SGHTA and CDR2 as FQGNSA. Trimming removed 5 bases from V and 5 bases from J; junction bases left unmatched: 7. Here the CDR3 reads CASSRTSGVYHEQYF. The CDR3 DNA follows: TGTGCCAGCAGCCGGACTAGCGGGGTTTATCACGAGCAGTACTTC.

The chain recombines TRBV18 with TRBJ1-1; D not certain. This CDR3 has 17 amino acids. Deletions cut 4 bases from V and 4 bases from J, with 22 bases between. In germline, CDR1 is KGHSH, CDR2 LQKENI. CDR3 coding DNA: TGTGCCAGCTCACTAAATAGGGCCCCACTGGCGGGCACTGAAGCTTTCTTT. Protein sequence: CASSLNRAPLAGTEAFF.

V gene TRBV19 combines with J gene TRBJ1-5, with 10 bases fitting TRBD1. V was clipped by 2 bases and J by 0 bases; unmatched bases: 4. Germline V gives CDR1 LNHDA, CDR2 SQIVND (reference sequence). CDR3 length: 17 amino acids. The CDR3 DNA reads as TGTGCCAGTAGTATAAGACAGGGGGCTTATAGCAATCAGCCCCAGCATTTT. This encodes CASSIRQGAYSNQPQHF.

The chain combines TRBV6-5 with TRBJ2-1; D may be TRBD2 (7 bases). The CDR3 is made up of 15 amino acids. V was shortened by 5 bases and J by 6 bases, with 17 bases between the two germline ends. The germline V gene has CDR1 MNHEY and CDR2 SVGAGI. CDR3: CASSPGGEGINEQFF. The CDR3 bases are TGTGCCAGCAGTCCGGGGGGCGAGGGAATCAATGAGCAGTTCTTC.

V is TRBV21-1 and J is TRBJ1-2; TRBD1, as called in the table, went unchecked against the DNA. TRBV21-1 is annotated as a pseudogene. CDR3 length equals 15 residues. DNA for the CDR3: TGTGCCAGCAGCAGGGGCCGTAGTCGCATCTATGGCTACACCTTC. The encoded protein is CASSRGRSRIYGYTF.